This TCR beta chain was documented in a study of technical replicates of blood from a handful of donors. V was clipped by 5 bases and J by 4 bases, with 5 bases between them. CDR1 is MNHEY, CDR2 SMNVEV, per germline (reference sequence). CDR3 size: 11 residues. Data came from immunoSEQ multiplex PCR; TCRdb stores just in-frame clones and leaves some out. The sample carries some 76,000 clones, 90% to 95% recorded once. The sequence came from a human donor in good health. Sequenced sample: T cells isolated from PBMCs. V usage is TRBV27 and J usage is TRBJ2-5, with D perhaps matching TRBD1 (5 bases). The CDR3 protein is CASSRGETQYF. The CDR3 DNA reads TGTGCCAGCAGTAGGGGAGAGACCCAGTACTTC.